Presented here are 5 T cell receptor beta chains from one specimen sequenced in a study of Ad26.COV2.S vaccination and SARS-CoV-2 variants. Only in-frame clones appear in the TCRdb table, and some are missing; sequencing was by immunoSEQ multiplex PCR. The table includes about 400,000 clones, around 91% detected once. Treatment given: 19 received Ad26.COV2.S at low or high dose, single or two shots; about 5 received placebo; per-sample allocation not given. The study sampled participants on day 63 after the first vaccine or placebo injection. Sample: peripheral blood, taken in a trial of Ad26.COV2.S vaccine versus placebo. Receptor source: a person aged 18-60 years who received the Ad26.COV2.S COVID-19 vaccine or a placebo.

This chain uses TRBV30 with TRBJ2-2, with a tentative D call TRBD1 (6 bases). Trimming shortened V by 0 bases and J by 4 bases, and 9 bases separated the two germline ends. CDR3 size: 14 residues. Germline V gives CDR1 GTSNPN, CDR2 SVGIG (reference sequence). In DNA form, the CDR3 reads TGTGCCTGGAGTGTCAGGGGCGGCACCGGGGAGCTGTTTTTT. This sequence encodes CAWSVRGGTGELFF.

The J gene is TRBJ2-4, the V gene TRBV29-1, with a tentative D call TRBD1 (6 bases). Trimming pared 1 base from V and 1 base from J, leaving 11 bases between. The CDR3 covers 15 residues. The germline V gene encodes CDR1 SQVTM and CDR2 ANQGSEA. The CDR3 here is CSVEGLRGAKNIQYF. The CDR3 region has the DNA TGCAGCGTTGAAGGACTAAGGGGGGCCAAAAACATTCAGTACTTC.

This rearrangement joins TRBV6-5 to TRBJ2-5; D unclear. The CDR3 has 13 residues. Germline V gives CDR1 MNHEY, CDR2 SVGAGI. V was pared by 8 bases and J by 2 bases, with 12 bases between. In DNA, the CDR3 is TGTGCCAGCGTCTTTGGGATTCAAGAGACCCAGTACTTC. Translated: CASVFGIQETQYF.

The chain couples TRBV30 to TRBJ1-2; D is uncertain. Trimming left V 7 bases short and J 4 bases short, with 10 bases between. Germline V gene data show CDR1 as GTSNPN and CDR2 as SVGIG (reference sequence). The CDR3 length is 11 residues. For the CDR3, the DNA is TGTGCCTCCGCGGAGCCCTATGGCTACACCTTC. Residues: CASAEPYGYTF.

V usage is TRBV10-3 and J usage is TRBJ2-5; 10 bases align to TRBD1. Unmatched junction bases numbered 13, after V lost 4 bases and J lost 5 bases. Germline V gene sequence: CDR1 ENHRY, CDR2 SYGVKD. This CDR3 comprises 17 residues. CDR3 amino acids: CAISGVEDRGLGETQYF. Written as DNA, the CDR3 is TGTGCCATCAGTGGGGTCGAGGACAGGGGGTTGGGGGAGACCCAGTACTTC.